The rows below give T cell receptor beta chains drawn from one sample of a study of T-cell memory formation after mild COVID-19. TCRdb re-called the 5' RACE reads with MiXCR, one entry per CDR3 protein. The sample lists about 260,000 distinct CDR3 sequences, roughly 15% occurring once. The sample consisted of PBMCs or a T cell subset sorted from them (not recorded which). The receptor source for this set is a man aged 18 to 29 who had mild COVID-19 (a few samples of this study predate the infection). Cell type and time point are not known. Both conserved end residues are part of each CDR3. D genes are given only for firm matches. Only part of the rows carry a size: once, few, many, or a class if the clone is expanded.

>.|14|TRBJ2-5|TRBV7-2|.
TGTGCCAGCAGCTTATCCCAGCAGAAAGAGACCCAGTACTTC
CASSLSQQKETQYF
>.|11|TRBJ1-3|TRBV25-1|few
TGTGCCAGCAGTGATTTTGACACCATATATTTT
CASSDFDTIYF
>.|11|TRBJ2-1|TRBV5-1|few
TGCGCCAGCAGCGGGGTTAGTGAGCAGTTCTTC
CASSGVSEQFF
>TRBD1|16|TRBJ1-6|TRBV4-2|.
TGTGCCAGAAGCGACCGGGACAGGGTAGATAATTCACCCCTCCACTTT
CARSDRDRVDNSPLHF
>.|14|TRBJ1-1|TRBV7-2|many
TGTGCCAGCAGCTTAGAGGGGGGAGGCACTGAAGCTTTCTTT
CASSLEGGGTEAFF
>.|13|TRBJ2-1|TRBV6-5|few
TGTGCCAGCAGTTACGGAGCGGAAAATGAGCAGTTCTTC
CASSYGAENEQFF
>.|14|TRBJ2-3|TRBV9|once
TGTGCCAGCAGCGTAGCAACTAGCACAGATACGCAGTATTTT
CASSVATSTDTQYF
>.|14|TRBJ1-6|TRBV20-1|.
TGCAGTGCTAGGCTGCTGTCCTATAATTCACCCCTCCACTTT
CSARLLSYNSPLHF
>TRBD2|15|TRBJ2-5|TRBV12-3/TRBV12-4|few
TGTGCCAGCAGTCAACTAGCGGGGGAACAAGAGACCCAGTACTTC
CASSQLAGEQETQYF
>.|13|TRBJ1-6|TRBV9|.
TGTGCCAGCAGCGTAGCTGTAGGTTCACCCCTCCACTTT
CASSVAVGSPLHF
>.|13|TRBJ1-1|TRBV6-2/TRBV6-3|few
TGTGCCAGCAGTCGGGTGGGGGCAGCTGAAGCTTTCTTT
CASSRVGAAEAFF
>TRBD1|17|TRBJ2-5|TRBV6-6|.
TGTGCCAGCAGATCCACCCGGGGCGGCACAGGGGGAGAGACCCAGTACTTC
CASRSTRGGTGGETQYF
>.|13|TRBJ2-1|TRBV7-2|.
TGTGCCAGCAGCTTATGGGGTAACTATGAGCAGTTCTTC
CASSLWGNYEQFF
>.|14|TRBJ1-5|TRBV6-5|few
TGTGCCAGCAGTTACGGTGGGAGCAATCAGCCCCAGCATTTT
CASSYGGSNQPQHF
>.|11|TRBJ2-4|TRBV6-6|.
TGTGCCAGCACCGTACGAAACATTCAGTACTTC
CASTVRNIQYF
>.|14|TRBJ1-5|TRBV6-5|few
TGTGCCAGCAGTTCTCGGCCTTTCAATCAGCCCCAGCATTTT
CASSSRPFNQPQHF
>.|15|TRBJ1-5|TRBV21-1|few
TGTGCCAGCAGCGGGGACGGAAGGTCCTCTCAGCCCCAGCATTTT
CASSGDGRSSQPQHF
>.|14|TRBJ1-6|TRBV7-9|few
TGTGCCAGCAGCACAGCGGGGGATGTTTCACCCCTCCACTTT
CASSTAGDVSPLHF
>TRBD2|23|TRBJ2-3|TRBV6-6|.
TGTGCCAGCAGACCAGACAGGCAGTGGCTAGCGGGGGGCAACATTACTAGCACAGATACGCAGTATTTT
CASRPDRQWLAGGNITSTDTQYF
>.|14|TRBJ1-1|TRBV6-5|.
TGTGCCAGCAGCCCGCGGTCCGGGTGGCCTGAAGCTTTCTTT
CASSPRSGWPEAFF
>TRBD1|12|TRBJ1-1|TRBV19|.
TGTGCCACCTTCGGGCAGGGGGTTGAAGCTTTCTTT
CATFGQGVEAFF
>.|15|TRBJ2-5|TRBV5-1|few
TGCGCCAGCAGCTTAGCCCAGGGGTCCCAAGAGACCCAGTACTTC
CASSLAQGSQETQYF
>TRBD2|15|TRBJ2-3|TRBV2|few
TGTGCCAGCACTCCCCTAGCGGGGTATGTAGATACGCAGTATTTT
CASTPLAGYVDTQYF
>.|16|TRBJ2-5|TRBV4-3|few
TGCGCCAGCAGCCAAGAGTGGACAGATCCGCAAGAGACCCAGTACTTC
CASSQEWTDPQETQYF
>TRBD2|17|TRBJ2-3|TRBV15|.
TGTGCCACCAGCAGAGGTGGAACTAGCGGGGGCACAGATACGCAGTATTTT
CATSRGGTSGGTDTQYF
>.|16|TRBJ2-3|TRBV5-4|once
TGTGCCAGCAGCTCGGGTGCAGGTCTCAGCACAGATACGCAGTATTTT
CASSSGAGLSTDTQYF
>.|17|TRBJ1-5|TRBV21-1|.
TGTGCCAGCAGCAACCCATGGGACAGATTTCCAAATCAGCCCCAGCATTTT
CASSNPWDRFPNQPQHF
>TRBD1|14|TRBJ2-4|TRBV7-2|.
TGTGCCAGCAGCTTCACAGGGGGCGCACACATTCAGTACTTC
CASSFTGGAHIQYF
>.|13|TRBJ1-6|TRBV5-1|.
TGCGCCAGCAGCTTGACAGCCGCGTCACCCCTCCACTTT
CASSLTAASPLHF